A single sample is the source of the 8 T cell receptor beta chains below, sequenced in a study of shared clonotypes between healthy human individuals. CD45RO negativity and positive selection for CCR7 defined naive CD8 cells, a population that excluded terminally differentiated effector memory CD45RA+ cells. Only in-frame clones appear in the TCRdb table, and some are missing; sequencing was by immunoSEQ multiplex PCR. Of roughly 2 million clones in the sample, about 95% were seen once. The specimen sequenced was naive CD8+ T cells sorted from blood. Source of these receptors: a man aged 18-30 years in good health.

The rearrangement links TRBV28 to TRBJ1-5, with 9 bases matching TRBD1. CDR1 and CDR2 (germline): MDHEN, SYDVKM. The J segment lost 6 bases and the V segment lost 6 bases, leaving 6 bases of the junction unmatched. There are 14 residues in the CDR3. The CDR3 spells CASRLQGAIQPQHF. The CDR3 nucleotides read TGTGCCAGCAGACTACAGGGGGCCATTCAGCCCCAGCATTTT.

The V call is TRBV6-1, the J call TRBJ1-1, with unresolved D. CDR3 length: 10 residues. Trimming shortened V by 2 bases and J by 8 bases, and 3 bases separated the two germline ends. The germline V gene encodes CDR1 MNHNS and CDR2 SASEGT. CDR3 region: CASSEIEAFF. DNA of the CDR3: TGTGCCAGCAGTGAAATAGAAGCTTTCTTT.

The CDR3 region is CASSWDNTDTQYF. The CDR3 DNA reads TGTGCCAGCAGCTGGGACAACACAGATACGCAGTATTTT. This rearrangement joins TRBV7-9 to TRBJ2-3; tentative D call: TRBD1 (6 bases). The CDR3 runs 13 residues. Germline V gene sequence: CDR1 SEHNR, CDR2 FQNEAQ (reference sequence). Trimming removed 4 bases from V and 2 bases from J, with 7 bases in between.

This clone was counted once. V gene TRBV5-4 combines with J gene TRBJ1-1; 7 positions match TRBD1. This CDR3 has 12 amino acids. Trimming at V came to 9 bases and at J to 7 bases, leaving 9 bases not matched to a gene. Germline CDR1 reads SGHNT; CDR2 reads YYREEE (reference sequence). CDR3: CATWTGDHEAFF. CDR3 sequence (DNA): TGTGCCACCTGGACAGGCGACCATGAAGCTTTCTTT.

The chain employs TRBV21-1 and TRBJ1-2; the tabulated D call, TRBD1, remains unverified against the DNA. TRBV21-1 is classified as a pseudogene. The CDR3 consists of 16 residues. CDR3 nucleotides: TGTGCCAGCAGCAAAGGGAACAGGGGGCCGCGCTATGGCTACACCTTC. Encoded protein: CASSKGNRGPRYGYTF.

The chain combines TRBV10-1 with TRBJ2-7; the D gene is possibly TRBD1 (6 bases). Trimming removed 3 bases from V and 7 bases from J, with 10 bases in between. The germline V gene has CDR1 WNHNN and CDR2 SYGVQD (reference sequence). The length of the CDR3 is 12 residues. CDR3 in amino acids: CASSDRQEEQYF. The CDR3 region has the DNA TGCGCCAGCAGTGATAGACAGGAGGAGCAGTACTTC.

This chain joins TRBV5-1 and TRBJ1-1; 7 bases agree with TRBD1. The ends lost 0 bases at V and 11 bases at J; junction bases unmatched: 10. CDR3 size: 14 residues. CDR1 is SGHRS and CDR2 is YFSETQ in the germline V gene. CDR3 in DNA: TGCGCCAGCAGCTTGGGAGGGGGCGACAGGGCTGCTTTCTTT. Translating it yields CASSLGGGDRAAFF.

A few counts support this clone. The chain recombines TRBV4-1 with TRBJ1-2, with D unclear. Trimming shortened V by 2 bases and J by 6 bases, and 22 bases separated the two germline ends. CDR1 and CDR2 from the germline V gene are MGHRA and YSYEKL. The CDR3 runs 17 residues. CDR3 sequence: CASSQNPSQRANDGYTF. The DNA for the CDR3 is TGCGCCAGCAGCCAAAACCCCAGTCAGAGGGCAAACGATGGCTACACCTTC.